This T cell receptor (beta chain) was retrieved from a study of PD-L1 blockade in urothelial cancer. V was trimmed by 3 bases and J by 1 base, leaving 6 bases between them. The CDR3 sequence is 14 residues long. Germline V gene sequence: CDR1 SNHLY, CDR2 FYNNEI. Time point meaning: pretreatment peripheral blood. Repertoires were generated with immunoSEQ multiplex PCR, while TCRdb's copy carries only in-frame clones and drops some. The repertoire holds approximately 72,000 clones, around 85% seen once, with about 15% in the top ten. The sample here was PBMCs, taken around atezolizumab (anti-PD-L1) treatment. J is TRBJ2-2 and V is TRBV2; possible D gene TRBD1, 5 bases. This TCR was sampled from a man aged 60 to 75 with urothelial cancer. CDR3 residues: CASSDTGNTGELFF. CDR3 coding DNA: TGTGCCAGCAGTGACACAGGGAACACCGGGGAGCTGTTTTTT.